This entry describes one TCR beta chain. Its antigen is unknown. The data belong to a study of T cell responses to AZD1222 COVID-19 vaccine. Study at large: Second doses that came at about 4 or about 12 weeks were put together. Overall study results and limits: Spike as a whole was targeted by vaccine-associated CD4 TCRs, dominant at 160-218 and 743-854. Targeting of unmutated variant regions was reportedly seen in nearly half of spike-specific TCRs.

V lost 3 bases and J lost 2, with 14 bases in between. CDR3 length: 15 residues. The germline V gene has CDR1 WSHSY and CDR2 SAAADI. Using immunoSEQ multiplex PCR, the repertoire was profiled, and TCRdb retains in-frame clones only, with some absent. The table records about 150,000 clones, just over 90% of them present only once. Here the sequenced sample was peripheral blood, taken on day 0 of AZD1222 vaccination. This chain connects TRBV10-2 to TRBJ2-7, with a weak D call TRBD1 (6 bases). The TCR sequence derives from an adult in good health. Here the CDR3 DNA reads TGCGCCAGCAGTGAATTCCGGGACACGACCTACGAGCAGTACTTC. This sequence encodes CASSEFRDTTYEQYF.